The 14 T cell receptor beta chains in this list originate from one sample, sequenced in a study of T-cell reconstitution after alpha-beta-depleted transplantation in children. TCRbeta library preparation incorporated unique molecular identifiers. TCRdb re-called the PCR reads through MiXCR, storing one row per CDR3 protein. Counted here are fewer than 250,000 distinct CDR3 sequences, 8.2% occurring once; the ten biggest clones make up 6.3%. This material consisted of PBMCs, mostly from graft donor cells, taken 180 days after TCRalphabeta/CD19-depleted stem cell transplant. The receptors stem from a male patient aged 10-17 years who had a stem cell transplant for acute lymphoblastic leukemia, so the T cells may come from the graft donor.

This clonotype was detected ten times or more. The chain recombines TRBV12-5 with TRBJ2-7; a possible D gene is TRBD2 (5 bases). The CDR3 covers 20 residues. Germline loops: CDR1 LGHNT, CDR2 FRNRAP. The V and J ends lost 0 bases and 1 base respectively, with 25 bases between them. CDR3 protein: CASGLVRRNARLSTSYEQYF. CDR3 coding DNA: TGTGCTAGTGGTTTGGTTAGGAGGAACGCGAGACTATCCACGTCCTACGAGCAGTACTTC.

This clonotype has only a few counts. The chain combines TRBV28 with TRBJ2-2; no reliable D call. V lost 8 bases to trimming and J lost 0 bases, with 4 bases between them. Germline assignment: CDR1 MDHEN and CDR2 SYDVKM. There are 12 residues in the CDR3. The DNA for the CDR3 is TGTGCCAGCGTCGCGAACACCGGGGAGCTGTTTTTT. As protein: CASVANTGELFF. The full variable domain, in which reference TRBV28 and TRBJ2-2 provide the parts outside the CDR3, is DVKVTQSSRYLVKRTGEKVFLECVQDMDHENMFWYRQDPGLGLRLIYFSYDVKMKEKGDIPEGYSVSREKKERFSLILESASTNQTSMYLCASVANTGELFFGEGSRLTVL.

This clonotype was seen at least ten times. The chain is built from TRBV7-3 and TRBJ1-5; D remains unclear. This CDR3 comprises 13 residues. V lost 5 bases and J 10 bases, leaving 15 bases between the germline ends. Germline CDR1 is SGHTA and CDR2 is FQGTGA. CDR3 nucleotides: TGTGCCAGCAGCGCAACGCCGGGATCTCCCCAGCATTTT. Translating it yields CASSATPGSPQHF.

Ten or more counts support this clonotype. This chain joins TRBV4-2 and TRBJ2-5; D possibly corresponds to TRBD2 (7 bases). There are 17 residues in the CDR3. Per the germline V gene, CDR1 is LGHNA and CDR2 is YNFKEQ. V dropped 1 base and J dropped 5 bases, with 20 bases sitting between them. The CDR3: CASSQVTRGGMAETQYF. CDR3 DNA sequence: TGTGCCAGCAGCCAAGTAACCAGGGGAGGGATGGCGGAGACCCAGTACTTC.

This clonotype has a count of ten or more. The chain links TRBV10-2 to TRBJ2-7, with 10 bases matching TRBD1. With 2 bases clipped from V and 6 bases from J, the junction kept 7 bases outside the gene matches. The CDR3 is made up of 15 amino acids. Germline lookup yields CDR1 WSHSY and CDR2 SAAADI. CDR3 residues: CASSEPWTGGSEQYF. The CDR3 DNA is TGCGCCAGCAGTGAGCCTTGGACAGGGGGGAGCGAGCAGTACTTC.

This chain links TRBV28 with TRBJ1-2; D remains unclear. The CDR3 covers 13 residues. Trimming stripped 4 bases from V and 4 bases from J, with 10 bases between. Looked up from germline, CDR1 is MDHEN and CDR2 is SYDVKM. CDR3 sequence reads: CASSYHRVYGYTF. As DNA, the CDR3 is TGTGCCAGCAGTTACCACAGAGTCTATGGCTACACCTTC.

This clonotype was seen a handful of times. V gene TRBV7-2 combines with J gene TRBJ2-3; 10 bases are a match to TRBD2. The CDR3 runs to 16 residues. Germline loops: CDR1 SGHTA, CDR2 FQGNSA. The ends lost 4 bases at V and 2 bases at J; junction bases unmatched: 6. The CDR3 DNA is TGTGCCAGCAGCTCCCCTAGCGGGAGAGTCACAGATACGCAGTATTTT. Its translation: CASSSPSGRVTDTQYF.

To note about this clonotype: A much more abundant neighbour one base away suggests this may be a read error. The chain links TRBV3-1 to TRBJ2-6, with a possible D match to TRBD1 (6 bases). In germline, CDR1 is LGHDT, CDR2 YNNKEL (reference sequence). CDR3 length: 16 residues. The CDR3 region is CASSQPSGAGANVLPF. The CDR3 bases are TGTGCCAGCAGCCAACCCTCAGGGGCTGGGGCCAACGTCCTGCCTTTC.

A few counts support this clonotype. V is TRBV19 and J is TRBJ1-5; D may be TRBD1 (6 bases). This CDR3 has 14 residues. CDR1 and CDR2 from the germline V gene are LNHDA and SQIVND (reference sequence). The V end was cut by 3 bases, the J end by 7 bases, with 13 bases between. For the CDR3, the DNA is TGTGCCAGTAGTATCGGTAGGGGGGGGCAGCCCCAGCATTTT. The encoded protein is CASSIGRGGQPQHF. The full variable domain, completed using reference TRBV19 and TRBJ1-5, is DGGITQSPKYLFRKEGQNVTLSCEQNLNHDAMYWYRQDPGQGLRLIYYSQIVNDFQKGDIAEGYSVSREKKESFPLTVTSAQKNPTAFYLCASSIGRGGQPQHFGDGTRLSIL.

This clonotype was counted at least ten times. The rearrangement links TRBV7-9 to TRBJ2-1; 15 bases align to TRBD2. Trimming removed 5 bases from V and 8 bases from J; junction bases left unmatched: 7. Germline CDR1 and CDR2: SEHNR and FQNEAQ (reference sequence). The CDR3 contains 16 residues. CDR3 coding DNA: TGTGCCAGCAGCCGAGGACTAGCGGGAGGGCCAGATGAGCAGTTCTTC. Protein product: CASSRGLAGGPDEQFF.

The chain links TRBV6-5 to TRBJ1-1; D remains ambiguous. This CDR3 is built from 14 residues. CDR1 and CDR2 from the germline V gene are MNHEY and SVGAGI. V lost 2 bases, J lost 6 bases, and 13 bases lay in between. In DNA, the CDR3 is TGTGCCAGCAGTTACCCGGACCTCGAAGCTGAAGCTTTCTTT. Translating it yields CASSYPDLEAEAFF.

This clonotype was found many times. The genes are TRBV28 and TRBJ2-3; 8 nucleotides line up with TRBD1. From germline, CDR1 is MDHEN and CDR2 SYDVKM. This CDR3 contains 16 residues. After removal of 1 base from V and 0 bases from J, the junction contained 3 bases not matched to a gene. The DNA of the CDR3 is TGTGCCAGCAGTTTATACAGGGGGATTAGCACAGATACGCAGTATTTT. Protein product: CASSLYRGISTDTQYF. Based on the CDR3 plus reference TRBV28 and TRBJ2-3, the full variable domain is DVKVTQSSRYLVKRTGEKVFLECVQDMDHENMFWYRQDPGLGLRLIYFSYDVKMKEKGDIPEGYSVSREKKERFSLILESASTNQTSMYLCASSLYRGISTDTQYFGPGTRLTVL.

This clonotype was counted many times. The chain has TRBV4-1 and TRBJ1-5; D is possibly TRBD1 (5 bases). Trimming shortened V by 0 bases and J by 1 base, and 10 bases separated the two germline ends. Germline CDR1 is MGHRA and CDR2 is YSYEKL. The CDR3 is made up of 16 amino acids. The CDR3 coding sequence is TGCGCCAGCAGCCAAGATCGGGGGGTGAGCAATCAGCCCCAGCATTTT. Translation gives CASSQDRGVSNQPQHF.

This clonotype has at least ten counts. CDR3 residues: CASSLFRGADNEQFF. The CDR3 nucleotides read TGCGCCAGCAGCTTGTTCAGGGGTGCAGACAATGAGCAGTTCTTC. This rearrangement joins TRBV5-1 to TRBJ2-1, with D maybe TRBD1 (6 bases). This CDR3 comprises 15 residues. V lost 1 base to trimming and J lost 5 bases, with 13 bases between them. Germline CDR1 and CDR2: SGHRS and YFSETQ.